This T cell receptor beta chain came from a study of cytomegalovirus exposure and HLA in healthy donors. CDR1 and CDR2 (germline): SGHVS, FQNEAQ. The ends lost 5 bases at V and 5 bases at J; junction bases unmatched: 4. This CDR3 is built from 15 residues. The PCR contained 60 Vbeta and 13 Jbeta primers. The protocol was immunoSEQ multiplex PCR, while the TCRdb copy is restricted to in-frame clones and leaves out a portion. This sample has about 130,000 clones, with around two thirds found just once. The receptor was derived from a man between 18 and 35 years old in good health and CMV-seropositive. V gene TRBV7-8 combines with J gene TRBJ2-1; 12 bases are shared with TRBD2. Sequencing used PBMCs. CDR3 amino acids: CASSLRTSGNNEQFF. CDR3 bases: TGTGCCAGCAGCCTACGGACTAGCGGGAACAATGAGCAGTTCTTC.